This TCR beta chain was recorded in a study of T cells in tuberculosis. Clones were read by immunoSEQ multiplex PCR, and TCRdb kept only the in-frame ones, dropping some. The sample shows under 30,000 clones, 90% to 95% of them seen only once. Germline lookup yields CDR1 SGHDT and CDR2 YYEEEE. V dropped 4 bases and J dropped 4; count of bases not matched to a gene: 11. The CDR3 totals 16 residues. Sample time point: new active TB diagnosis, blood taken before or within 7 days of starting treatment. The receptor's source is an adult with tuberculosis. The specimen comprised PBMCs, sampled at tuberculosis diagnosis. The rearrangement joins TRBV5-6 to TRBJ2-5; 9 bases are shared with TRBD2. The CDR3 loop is CASSPVAGAGLETQYF. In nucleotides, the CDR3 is TGTGCCAGCAGCCCGGTAGCGGGAGCGGGTTTAGAGACCCAGTACTTC. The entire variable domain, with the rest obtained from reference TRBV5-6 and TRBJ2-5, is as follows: DAGVTQSPTHLIKTRGQQVTLRCSPKSGHDTVSWYQQALGQGPQFIFQYYEEEERQRGNFPDRFSGHQFPNYSSELNVNALLLGDSALYLCASSPVAGAGLETQYFGPGTRLLVL.